These 22 T cell receptor beta chains originate from one sample sequenced in a study of beta chain features in type 1 diabetes. Expressed TCRB transcripts were sequenced because the isolated RNA had all been reverse transcribed beforehand. Libraries were prepared by immunoSEQ multiplex PCR; TCRdb keeps only in-frame clonotypes and omits some of them. The repertoire consists of 350,000 or so clones, with around a fifth occurring once and the leading ten covering under 0.05%. The sequenced material came from naive CD4+ T cells from blood. The receptors were sampled from a woman under 30 in good health.

A few counts support this clone. The chain is built from TRBV18 and TRBJ2-3; TRBD1 matches 7 bases. Germline lookup yields CDR1 KGHSH and CDR2 LQKENI. Germline trimming cut 6 bases from V and 4 bases from J; bases unmatched to any gene: 4. This CDR3 has 13 residues. The CDR3 protein is CASSTGEADTQYF. CDR3 sequence (DNA): TGTGCCAGCTCTACAGGGGAAGCAGATACGCAGTATTTT.

The rearrangement links TRBV6-1 to TRBJ1-1, with 9 bases identical to TRBD1. The germline V gene has CDR1 MNHNS and CDR2 SASEGT. J lost 9 bases, V lost 4 bases, and 12 bases had no gene match. This CDR3 contains 15 residues. In nucleotides, the CDR3 is TGTGCCAGCAGTGGGACAGGACAGGGGATGGCTAAAGCTTTCTTT. This codes for CASSGTGQGMAKAFF.

This clone appeared a few times. The J gene is TRBJ2-5, the V gene TRBV18; D not resolved. Germline V lookup: CDR1 KGHSH, CDR2 LQKENI. Deletions cut 4 bases from V and 5 bases from J, with 5 bases between. CDR3 length: 11 residues. In DNA, the CDR3 is TGTGCCAGCTCACTTGAGGAGACCCAGTACTTC. This gives the protein CASSLEETQYF.

The chain has TRBV9 and TRBJ2-5, with 8 bases lining up with TRBD2. The CDR3 has 16 amino acids. Germline V gene data show CDR1 as SGDLS and CDR2 as YYNGEE. The V and J ends lost 3 bases and 4 bases, in that order; junction bases with no gene match: 11. This chain's CDR3 is CASSGTGGAFGETQYF. Here the CDR3 DNA reads TGTGCCAGCAGCGGGACCGGGGGGGCGTTCGGAGAGACCCAGTACTTC.

This clone has only a few counts. J is TRBJ2-5 and V is TRBV9, with 8 bases lining up with TRBD1. J lost 5 bases, V lost 4 bases, and 4 bases had no gene match. The germline CDR1 and CDR2 sequences are SGDLS and YYNGEE. The CDR3 extends over 13 amino acids. The CDR3 DNA is TGTGCCAGCAGCCCCTGGACAGGGGAGACCCAGTACTTC. It encodes CASSPWTGETQYF.

The V and J genes are TRBV7-2 and TRBJ1-2, with TRBD1 matching 7 bases. The CDR3 runs 14 residues. After removal of 2 bases from V and 4 bases from J, the junction contained 4 bases not matched to a gene. The germline CDR1 and CDR2 sequences are SGHTA and FQGNSA. The CDR3 is CASSLYQGGYGYTF. CDR3 sequence (DNA): TGTGCCAGCAGCTTATATCAGGGGGGCTATGGCTACACCTTC. The variable domain in full, completed from reference TRBV7-2 and TRBJ1-2, reads GAGVSQSPSNKVTEKGKDVELRCDPISGHTALYWYRQSLGQGLEFLIYFQGNSAPDKSGLPSDRFSAERTGGSVSTLTIQRTQQEDSAVYLCASSLYQGGYGYTFGSGTRLTVV.

There are a few counts of this clone. This chain joins TRBV4-2 and TRBJ2-3; 9 bases agree with TRBD2. Losses at the gene ends were 1 base for V and 0 bases for J; bases not matched to a gene: 2. CDR1 and CDR2 (germline): LGHNA, YNFKEQ. The CDR3 has 16 amino acids. In DNA, the CDR3 is TGTGCCAGCAGCCAAGCGACTAGCGGTAGCACAGATACGCAGTATTTT. Its translation: CASSQATSGSTDTQYF.

This sequence joins TRBV9 and TRBJ1-1; no reliable D call. Germline-derived CDR1 and CDR2 are SGDLS and YYNGEE. The CDR3 is made up of 13 amino acids. Trimming cost V 1 base and J 3 bases, with 7 bases left between them. CDR3 region: CASSVSLDTEAFF. CDR3 DNA: TGTGCCAGCAGCGTAAGCCTAGACACTGAAGCTTTCTTT.

This clone was observed a handful of times. The rearrangement links TRBV6-5 to TRBJ2-5; D remains ambiguous. This CDR3 spans 15 amino acids. Germline V lookup: CDR1 MNHEY, CDR2 SVGAGI. Trimming pared 0 bases from V and 5 bases from J, leaving 13 bases between. CDR3 DNA: TGTGCCAGCAGTTACTCATCGGTCCCTCGGGAGACCCAGTACTTC. Residues: CASSYSSVPRETQYF.

The chain employs TRBV30 and TRBJ2-7; no definite D call. The germline V gene has CDR1 GTSNPN and CDR2 SVGIG (reference sequence). CDR3 length: 13 amino acids. The V end lost 2 bases, the J end lost 0 bases, and 8 bases lay between the germline ends. The CDR3: CAWSKEISYEQYF. CDR3 nucleotide sequence: TGTGCCTGGAGTAAGGAGATCTCCTACGAGCAGTACTTC.

This sequence joins TRBV5-1 and TRBJ2-7; D is perhaps TRBD2 (6 bases). V shed 4 bases and J shed 0 bases, with 8 bases lying between them. The CDR3 runs to 13 residues. The germline V gene has CDR1 SGHRS and CDR2 YFSETQ. In DNA form, the CDR3 reads TGCGCCAGCAGCCTGACTAGCTCCTACGAGCAGTACTTC. Translating it yields CASSLTSSYEQYF.

This clone came up a few times. The V call is TRBV27, the J call TRBJ2-5, with a tentative D call TRBD2 (5 bases). The CDR3 extends over 15 amino acids. Trimming removed 4 bases at V and 5 bases at J, with 17 bases between. Per germline, CDR1 MNHEY and CDR2 SMNVEV (reference sequence). The CDR3 DNA reads TGTGCCAGCAGTTCCCCCTCGGGGAAAGGGGAGACCCAGTACTTC. Translated, it gives CASSSPSGKGETQYF.

The V and J genes are TRBV25-1 and TRBJ2-1; TRBD2 matches at 8 bases. The CDR3 spans 13 residues. CDR1 MGHDK and CDR2 SYGVNS come from the germline V gene. CDR3 in amino acids: CSSAGVFYNEQFF. The DNA of the CDR3 is TGTAGTTCAGCGGGAGTTTTTTACAATGAGCAGTTCTTC.

This clone was counted a few times. This chain connects TRBV30 to TRBJ2-7, with D possibly TRBD2 on 7 matching bases. Germline V gives CDR1 GTSNPN, CDR2 SVGIG (reference sequence). V was clipped by 0 bases and J by 3 bases, with 12 bases between them. CDR3 length: 14 residues. This CDR3 is CAWSVRGGDYEQYF. The CDR3 nucleotides read TGTGCCTGGAGTGTAAGGGGGGGGGACTACGAGCAGTACTTC. The full variable domain, its missing parts supplied by reference TRBV30 and TRBJ2-7, is SQTIHQWPATLVQPVGSPLSLECTVEGTSNPNLYWYRQAAGRGLQLLFYSVGIGQISSEVPQNLSASRPQDRQFILSSKKLLLSDSGFYLCAWSVRGGDYEQYFGPGTRLTVT.

This clone was observed a few times. This chain links TRBV7-8 with TRBJ2-7; D perhaps matches TRBD1 (6 bases). The V gene lost 1 base and the J gene lost 8 bases, with 9 bases spanning the gap. CDR1 and CDR2 from the germline V gene are SGHVS and FQNEAQ. The CDR3 is made up of 12 amino acids. The CDR3 DNA follows: TGTGCCAGCAGCTTAGGCGGACAGAAGCAGTACTTC. Translation: CASSLGGQKQYF.

The chain is built from TRBV5-1 and TRBJ2-1; D is ambiguous. The V end lost 0 bases, the J end lost 5 bases, and 12 bases lay between the germline ends. This CDR3 is 15 amino acids long. The V gene's germline CDR1 is SGHRS and CDR2 YFSETQ. CDR3 residues: CASSLAQLRDNEQFF. DNA of the CDR3: TGCGCCAGCAGCTTGGCACAGCTAAGAGACAATGAGCAGTTCTTC.

The V and J genes are TRBV5-1 and TRBJ2-5; 7 positions agree with TRBD2. With 0 bases clipped from V and 6 bases from J, the junction kept 8 bases outside the gene matches. Germline values: CDR1 SGHRS, CDR2 YFSETQ. The CDR3 has 15 amino acids. The DNA for the CDR3 is TGCGCCAGCAGCTTGGAATTGGGGGGACTAAAGACCCAGTACTTC. Translated, it gives CASSLELGGLKTQYF.

This clone has just a few counts. The CDR3 here is CASSNSQRAYEQYF. The CDR3 DNA is TGTGCCAGCAGTAACAGTCAAAGAGCCTACGAGCAGTACTTC. The V and J genes are TRBV7-9 and TRBJ2-7, with unresolved D. This CDR3 region has 14 residues. The V end was cut by 6 bases, the J end by 2 bases, with 14 bases between. Per germline, CDR1 SEHNR and CDR2 FQNEAQ (reference sequence).

Only a few counts were recorded for this clone. This chain links TRBV7-9 with TRBJ2-1; 11 bases map to TRBD2. Germline V CDR1 and CDR2: SEHNR, FQNEAQ (reference sequence). Germline trimming cut 2 bases from V and 8 bases from J; bases unmatched to any gene: 8. The CDR3 loop spans 16 amino acids. The CDR3 nucleotides are TGTGCCAGCAGCTTATTTAGCGGGGGGGAAAGAGATGAGCAGTTCTTC. Translating it yields CASSLFSGGERDEQFF.

This clone has only a few counts. The rearrangement uses TRBV7-9 and TRBJ1-2; D remains unclear. The CDR3 contains 11 residues. Trimming removed 2 bases at V and 7 bases at J, with 5 bases between. CDR1 and CDR2 (germline): SEHNR, FQNEAQ (reference sequence). This CDR3 is CASSLPLGYTF. CDR3 DNA sequence: TGTGCCAGCAGCTTACCCCTTGGCTACACCTTC. The full variable domain, rest sourced from reference TRBV7-9 and TRBJ1-2, is DTGVSQNPRHKITKRGQNVTFRCDPISEHNRLYWYRQTLGQGPEFLTYFQNEAQLEKSRLLSDRFSAERPKGSFSTLEIQRTEQGDSAMYLCASSLPLGYTFGSGTRLTVV.

The chain couples TRBV7-3 to TRBJ2-7, with D possibly being TRBD2 (6 bases). Germline assignment: CDR1 SGHTA and CDR2 FQGTGA. CDR3 length: 14 amino acids. V lost 5 bases and J 2 bases, leaving 13 bases between the germline ends. In DNA form, the CDR3 reads TGTGCCAGCAGCCCACAGGAGGGGACCTACGAGCAGTACTTC. Translation: CASSPQEGTYEQYF.

This chain links TRBV29-1 with TRBJ2-1, with D possibly being TRBD2 (5 bases). V lost 4 bases, J lost 3 bases, and 7 bases lay in between. The CDR3 extends over 12 amino acids. CDR1 SQVTM and CDR2 ANQGSEA come from the germline V gene. The CDR3 sequence: CSVVRDYNEQFF. For the CDR3, the DNA is TGCAGCGTTGTACGGGACTACAATGAGCAGTTCTTC.